These T cell receptor beta chains were read from a single sample in a study of human T cells and chemical hapten exposure. TCRdb re-analysed the 5' RACE reads in MiXCR, keeping a single row per CDR3 protein. The data contain approximately 140,000 distinct CDR3 sequences, over 3.5% of them singletons. The receptors derive from a female donor in good health. Both conserved end residues are part of each CDR3. Each record gives: CDR3 DNA, CDR3 protein, V gene, D gene, J gene, clone size. The D gene is left open where the match is weak. The size field is filled for only some rows; it gives once, few, many or a size class.

TGTGCCAGCAGCCAAGTCAGGGAGAATGTTAATGAGCAGTTCTTC | CASSQVRENVNEQFF | TRBV4-2 | NA | TRBJ2-1 | many
TGCAGCGCGACAGGGGAAGGGACAAGTTACAATGAGCAGTTCTTC | CSATGEGTSYNEQFF | TRBV29-1 | TRBD1 | TRBJ2-1 | NA
TGTGCCAGCAGCTTACCGGGACAGGGAAATGAAAAACTGTTTTTT | CASSLPGQGNEKLFF | TRBV7-9 | TRBD1 | TRBJ1-4 | NA
TGTGCTAGCAGCTCGACAGGAAGCTCCTACAATGAGCAGTTCTTC | CASSSTGSSYNEQFF | TRBV7-7 | NA | TRBJ2-1 | many
TGCGCCAGCAGCAGGACAGAGTACCAAGAGACCCAGTACTTC | CASSRTEYQETQYF | TRBV5-1 | NA | TRBJ2-5 | NA
TGCAGTGCTATGAGGGGGGTAGAGACCCAGTACTTC | CSAMRGVETQYF | TRBV20-1 | NA | TRBJ2-5 | many
TGTGCCACCGGCGGCGGCGGACACCAGTCAGATACGCAGTATTTT | CATGGGGHQSDTQYF | TRBV13 | NA | TRBJ2-3 | many
TGTGCCAGCAGCTTGAGGCCCCTGGGTGAAGCTTTCTTT | CASSLRPLGEAFF | TRBV5-5 | NA | TRBJ1-1 | many
TGTGCCAGCAGCGTAGAGGGACAGGGAAATGGCTACACCTTC | CASSVEGQGNGYTF | TRBV9 | TRBD1 | TRBJ1-2 | many
TGTGCCAGCAAGACCCCCGGGACAGATTACAATGAGCAGTTCTTC | CASKTPGTDYNEQFF | TRBV12-3/TRBV12-4 | TRBD1 | TRBJ2-1 | many
TGTGCCAGCAGCCTACCGGGACAGGGGGCAGGAGAGACCCAGTACTTC | CASSLPGQGAGETQYF | TRBV7-6 | TRBD1 | TRBJ2-5 | many
TGCAGTGCTGAAGGGGTGGGGACCTCCTATAATTCACCCCTCCACTTT | CSAEGVGTSYNSPLHF | TRBV20-1 | NA | TRBJ1-6 | few
TGTGCCAGCAGTTCCAGGGAGACCCAGTACTTC | CASSSRETQYF | TRBV12-3/TRBV12-4 | NA | TRBJ2-5 | many
TGTGCCAGCAGTAGGACAGGGACTGGGGCCAACGTCCTGACTTTC | CASSRTGTGANVLTF | TRBV12-3/TRBV12-4 | TRBD1 | TRBJ2-6 | many
TGTGCCAGCAGTTACCCGGGGGCCTACGAGCAGTACTTC | CASSYPGAYEQYF | TRBV6-2/TRBV6-3 | NA | TRBJ2-7 | many
TGTGCCAGCGTGAAGGGCTCCTACAATGAGCAGTTCTTC | CASVKGSYNEQFF | TRBV2 | NA | TRBJ2-1 | few
TGTGCTAGGGTCCAGGGGGGGAGCACAGATACGCAGTATTTT | CARVQGGSTDTQYF | TRBV12-5 | NA | TRBJ2-3 | many
TGTGCCAGCAGTTACCCTCGGAGGGCCCCCACAGATACGCAGTATTTT | CASSYPRRAPTDTQYF | TRBV6-5 | NA | TRBJ2-3 | NA
TGTGCCAGCAGCTTCGGCTCGGCACTCGAGCAGTACTTC | CASSFGSALEQYF | TRBV7-8 | NA | TRBJ2-7 | many
TGTGCCAGCAGCTTAGAGGGTTGGGTGTCTTTCTTT | CASSLEGWVSFF | TRBV11-2 | NA | TRBJ1-1 | few
TGCAGCGTTGAAGATCAAGGGGGCGGGGAGCAGTTCTTC | CSVEDQGGGEQFF | TRBV29-1 | TRBD1 | TRBJ2-1 | many
TGCAGTGCTCCTACGGGGACACAGGCCCGTCAGCCCCAGCATTTT | CSAPTGTQARQPQHF | TRBV20-1 | NA | TRBJ1-5 | NA
TGTGCCAGCAGTTCTCAGGATCGGGGACAGGGGATTTATGAGCAGTACTTC | CASSSQDRGQGIYEQYF | TRBV6-5 | TRBD1 | TRBJ2-7 | few
TGTGCCAGCAGCCAAAATTCCGGGGGGGTTGGCACTGAAGCTTTCTTT | CASSQNSGGVGTEAFF | TRBV3-1 | NA | TRBJ1-1 | many
TGTGCCAGCAGCATAAAGACAGGGGGGGCGGAAAAACTGTTTTTT | CASSIKTGGAEKLFF | TRBV12-3/TRBV12-4 | TRBD1 | TRBJ1-4 | NA
TGTGCCAGCAGTTTGACAGGCCTGGAAGAGACCCAGTACTTC | CASSLTGLEETQYF | TRBV12-3/TRBV12-4 | NA | TRBJ2-5 | many
TGTGCCAGCAGCCAAGACAGCGGCGGGGGCTTCACGGGCACCGGGGAGCTGTTTTTT | CASSQDSGGGFTGTGELFF | TRBV4-2 | NA | TRBJ2-2 | many
TGTGCCAGCAGTGAAATGGCCGCCCAGGACGTCCTGACTTTC | CASSEMAAQDVLTF | TRBV25-1 | NA | TRBJ2-6 | many
TGTGCCAGCAGAGGCGCGCGGGGGCATACAGATACGCAGTATTTT | CASRGARGHTDTQYF | TRBV28 | NA | TRBJ2-3 | many
TGCAGTGCTAGAGAAGGGGTTAGCGGGGGGACCGAGTTC | CSAREGVSGGTEF | TRBV20-1 | TRBD2 | TRBJ2-7 | NA
TGTGCCAGCAGCTTGCGGGCGGGGGGGCCTCGTCAAGAGACCCAGTACTTC | CASSLRAGGPRQETQYF | TRBV5-4 | TRBD2 | TRBJ2-5 | few
TGCAGTGCTAGAGATAACAGGGGACCGGAGGACACCTTC | CSARDNRGPEDTF | TRBV20-1 | TRBD1 | TRBJ1-2 | many
TGTGCTAGTGGCCTCGGGTCTGAGCAGTTCTTC | CASGLGSEQFF | TRBV12-5 | NA | TRBJ2-1 | NA
TGTGCCAGCAGACCCAGGACCTCCTACGAGCAGTACTTC | CASRPRTSYEQYF | TRBV19 | NA | TRBJ2-7 | many
TGTGCCAGCAGTTTAGTACCCCCGGGGGCCGGCGAGCAGTACTTC | CASSLVPPGAGEQYF | TRBV12-3/TRBV12-4 | NA | TRBJ2-7 | many
TGCAGCGTATCCCGGGACAGGGTCACTGAAGCTTTCTTT | CSVSRDRVTEAFF | TRBV29-1 | TRBD1 | TRBJ1-1 | many
TGTGCCAGCAGCGTGCAGGGGGCTAGCACAGATACGCAGTATTTT | CASSVQGASTDTQYF | TRBV9 | TRBD1 | TRBJ2-3 | many
TGCGCCAGCAGCCCTGGGACAAGTGGATACGAGCAGTACTTC | CASSPGTSGYEQYF | TRBV5-1 | NA | TRBJ2-7 | many
TGCAGTGCCCTACCCGTCTCGACTAGCGGGGGAGCCACTAGCACAGATACGCAGTATTTT | CSALPVSTSGGATSTDTQYF | TRBV20-1 | TRBD2 | TRBJ2-3 | many
TGTGCCAGCAGCTGGGATTACGAGCAGTACTTC | CASSWDYEQYF | TRBV7-9 | NA | TRBJ2-7 | NA
TGTGCCAGTCAGGTCAGGCTGCGAGAAAAACTGTTTTTT | CASQVRLREKLFF | TRBV19 | NA | TRBJ1-4 | NA
TGTGCCAGCAGCTCTGACTCAAATGAAAAACTGTTTTTT | CASSSDSNEKLFF | TRBV5-5 | NA | TRBJ1-4 | many
TGCACCAGCAGTCGACAGGGATCTTCTCAGCCCCAGCATTTT | CTSSRQGSSQPQHF | TRBV1 | NA | TRBJ1-5 | few
TGCAGTGCTAGGACAGGGGGCGGGAGCAATGAGCAGTTCTTC | CSARTGGGSNEQFF | TRBV20-1 | TRBD1 | TRBJ2-1 | many
TGCGCCAGCAGCCCGTACCATTCCGGGACAACAAGGTGGAGTGGGGGTCCCCAGCATTTT | CASSPYHSGTTRWSGGPQHF | TRBV4-1 | NA | TRBJ1-5 | few
TGCAGTGCCGGGAAACACGCCTACGAGCAGTACTTC | CSAGKHAYEQYF | TRBV20-1 | NA | TRBJ2-7 | many
TGTGCCAGCAGTTCCCTAGGAGGGGTAGGCGAAAAACTGTTTTTT | CASSSLGGVGEKLFF | TRBV12-3/TRBV12-4 | NA | TRBJ1-4 | many